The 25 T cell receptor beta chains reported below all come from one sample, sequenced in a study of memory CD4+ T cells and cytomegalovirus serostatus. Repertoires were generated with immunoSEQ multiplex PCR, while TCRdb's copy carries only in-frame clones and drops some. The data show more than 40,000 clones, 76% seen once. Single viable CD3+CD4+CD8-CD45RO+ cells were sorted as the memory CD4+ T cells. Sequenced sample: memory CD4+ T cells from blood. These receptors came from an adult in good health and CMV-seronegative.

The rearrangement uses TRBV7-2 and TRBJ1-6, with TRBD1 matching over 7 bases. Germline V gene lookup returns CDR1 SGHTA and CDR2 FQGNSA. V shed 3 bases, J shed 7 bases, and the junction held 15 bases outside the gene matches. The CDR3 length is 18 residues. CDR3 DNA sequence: TGTGCCAGCAGCTTGCGGGGCTGGTGGGACAGCATGAATTCACCCCTCCACTTT. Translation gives CASSLRGWWDSMNSPLHF.

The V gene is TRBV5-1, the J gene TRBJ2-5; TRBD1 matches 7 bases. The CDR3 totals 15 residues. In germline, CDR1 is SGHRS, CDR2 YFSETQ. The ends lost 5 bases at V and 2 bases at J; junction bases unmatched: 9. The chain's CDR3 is CASRERGQGQETQYF. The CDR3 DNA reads TGCGCCAGCAGGGAAAGGGGGCAAGGACAAGAGACCCAGTACTTC. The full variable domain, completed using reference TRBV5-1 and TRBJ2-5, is KAGVTQTPRYLIKTRGQQVTLSCSPISGHRSVSWYQQTPGQGLQFLFEYFSETQRNKGNFPGRFSGRQFSNSRSEMNVSTLELGDSALYLCASRERGQGQETQYFGPGTRLLVL.

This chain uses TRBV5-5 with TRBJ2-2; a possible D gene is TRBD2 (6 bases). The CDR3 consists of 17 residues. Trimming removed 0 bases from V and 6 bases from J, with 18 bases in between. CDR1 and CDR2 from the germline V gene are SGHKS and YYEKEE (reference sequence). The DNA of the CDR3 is TGTGCCAGCAGCTTGGTCGGAGGGGCGGTAGGTCCCGGGGAGCTGTTTTTT. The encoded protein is CASSLVGGAVGPGELFF. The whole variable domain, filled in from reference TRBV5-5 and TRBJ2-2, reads DAGVTQSPTHLIKTRGQQVTLRCSPISGHKSVSWYQQVLGQGPQFIFQYYEKEERGRGNFPDRFSARQFPNYSSELNVNALLLGDSALYLCASSLVGGAVGPGELFFGEGSRLTVL.

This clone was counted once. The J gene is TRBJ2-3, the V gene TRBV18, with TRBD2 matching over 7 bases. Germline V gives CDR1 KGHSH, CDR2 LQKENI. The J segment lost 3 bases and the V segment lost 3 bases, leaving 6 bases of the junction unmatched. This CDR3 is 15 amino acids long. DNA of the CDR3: TGTGCCAGCTCACCCAGGGAGGGTATTACAGATACGCAGTATTTT. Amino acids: CASSPREGITDTQYF.

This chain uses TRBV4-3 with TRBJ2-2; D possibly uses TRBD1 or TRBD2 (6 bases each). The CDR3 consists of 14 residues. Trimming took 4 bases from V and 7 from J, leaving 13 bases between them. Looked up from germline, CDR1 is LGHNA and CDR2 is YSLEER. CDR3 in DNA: TGCGCCAGCAGCCGAAAAGGGGGACTCGGGGAGCTGTTTTTT. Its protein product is CASSRKGGLGELFF.

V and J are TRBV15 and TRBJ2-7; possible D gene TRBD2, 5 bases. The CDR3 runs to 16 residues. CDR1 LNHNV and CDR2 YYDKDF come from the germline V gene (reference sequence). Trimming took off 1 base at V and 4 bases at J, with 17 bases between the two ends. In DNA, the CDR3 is TGTGCCACCAGCAGAGCCTGGGCCTCAGGAGGATACGAGCAGTACTTC. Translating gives CATSRAWASGGYEQYF. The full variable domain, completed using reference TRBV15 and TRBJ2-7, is DAMVIQNPRYQVTQFGKPVTLSCSQTLNHNVMYWYQQKSSQAPKLLFHYYDKDFNNEADTPDNFQSRRPNTSFCFLDIRSPGLGDTAMYLCATSRAWASGGYEQYFGPGTRLTVT.

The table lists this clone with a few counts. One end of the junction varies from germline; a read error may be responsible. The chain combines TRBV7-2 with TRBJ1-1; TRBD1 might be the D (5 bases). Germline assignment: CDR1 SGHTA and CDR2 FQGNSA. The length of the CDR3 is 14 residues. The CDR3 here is CASSPDGGQIIRDF. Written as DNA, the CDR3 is TGTGCCAGCAGCCCCGACGGGGGTCAGATTATTCGGGACTTT.

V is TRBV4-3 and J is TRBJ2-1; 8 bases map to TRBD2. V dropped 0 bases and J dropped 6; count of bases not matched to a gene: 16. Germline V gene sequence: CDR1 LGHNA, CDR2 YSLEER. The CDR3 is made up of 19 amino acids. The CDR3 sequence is CASSQESGLGGSGINEQFF. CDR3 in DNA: TGCGCCAGCAGCCAAGAATCGGGTCTAGGCGGTAGCGGGATCAATGAGCAGTTCTTC.

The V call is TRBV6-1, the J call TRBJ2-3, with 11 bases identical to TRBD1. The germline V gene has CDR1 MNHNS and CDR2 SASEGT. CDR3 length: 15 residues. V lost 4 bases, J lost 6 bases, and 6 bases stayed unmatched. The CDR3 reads CASSAGGTGGDTQYF. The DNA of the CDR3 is TGTGCCAGCAGTGCCGGAGGGACAGGGGGTGATACGCAGTATTTT.

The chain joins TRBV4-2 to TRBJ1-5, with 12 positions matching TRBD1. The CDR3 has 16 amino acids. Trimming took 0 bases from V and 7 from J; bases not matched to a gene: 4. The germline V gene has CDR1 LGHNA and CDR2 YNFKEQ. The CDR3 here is CASSQDPGQGAQPQHF. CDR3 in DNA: TGTGCCAGCAGCCAAGATCCGGGACAGGGGGCCCAGCCCCAGCATTTT.

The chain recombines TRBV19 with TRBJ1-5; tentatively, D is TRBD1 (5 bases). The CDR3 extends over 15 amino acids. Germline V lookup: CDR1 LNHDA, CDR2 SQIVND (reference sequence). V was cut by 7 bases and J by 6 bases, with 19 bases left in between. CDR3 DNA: TGTGCCAGTATGGACCCCAGGGCTTTCGGTCAGCCCCAGCATTTT. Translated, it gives CASMDPRAFGQPQHF.

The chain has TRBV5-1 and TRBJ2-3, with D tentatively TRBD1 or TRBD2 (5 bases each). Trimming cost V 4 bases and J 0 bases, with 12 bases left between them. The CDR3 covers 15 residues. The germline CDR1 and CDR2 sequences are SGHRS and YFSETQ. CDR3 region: CASSPRGPSTDTQYF. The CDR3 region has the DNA TGCGCCAGCAGCCCCCGGGGCCCTAGCACAGATACGCAGTATTTT.

The CDR3 loop is CASSPPERVGGYTF. The CDR3 DNA follows: TGTGCCAGCTCACCACCAGAGAGGGTAGGCGGCTACACCTTC. The rearrangement links TRBV18 to TRBJ1-2; D uncertain. With 0 bases removed from V and 8 bases from J, the gap between germline ends came to 13 bases. CDR3 length equals 14 residues. CDR1 KGHSH and CDR2 LQKENI come from the germline V gene.

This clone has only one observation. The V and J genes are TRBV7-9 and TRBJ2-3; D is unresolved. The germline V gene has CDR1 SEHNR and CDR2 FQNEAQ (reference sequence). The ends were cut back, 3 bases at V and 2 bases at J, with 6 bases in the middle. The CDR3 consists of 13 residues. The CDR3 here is CASSFSPTDTQYF. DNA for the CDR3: TGTGCCAGCAGCTTCTCCCCCACAGATACGCAGTATTTT.

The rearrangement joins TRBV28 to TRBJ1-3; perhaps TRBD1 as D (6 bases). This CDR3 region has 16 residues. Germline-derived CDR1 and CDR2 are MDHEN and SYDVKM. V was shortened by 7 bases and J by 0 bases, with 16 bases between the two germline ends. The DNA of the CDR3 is TGTGCCAGCAATAGGCTACAGGGCCCCTCTGGAAACACCATATATTTT. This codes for CASNRLQGPSGNTIYF. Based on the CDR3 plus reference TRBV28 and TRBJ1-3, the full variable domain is DVKVTQSSRYLVKRTGEKVFLECVQDMDHENMFWYRQDPGLGLRLIYFSYDVKMKEKGDIPEGYSVSREKKERFSLILESASTNQTSMYLCASNRLQGPSGNTIYFGEGSWLTVV.

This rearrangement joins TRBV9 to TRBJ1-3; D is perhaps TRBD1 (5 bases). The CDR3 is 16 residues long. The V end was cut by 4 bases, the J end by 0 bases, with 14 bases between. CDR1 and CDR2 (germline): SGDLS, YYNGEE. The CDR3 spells CASSPGGAFSGNTIYF. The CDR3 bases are TGTGCCAGCAGCCCCGGCGGGGCCTTCTCTGGAAACACCATATATTTT.

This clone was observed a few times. The CDR3 DNA follows: TGTGCCAGCAGCCCCTTAGCACTTGGCTCCTACAATGAGCAGTTCTTC. The encoded protein is CASSPLALGSYNEQFF. J is TRBJ2-1 and V is TRBV7-8, with D hard to call. Germline CDR1 and CDR2: SGHVS and FQNEAQ. This CDR3 has 16 amino acids. V gave up 5 bases and J gave up 0 bases, with 14 bases separating them.

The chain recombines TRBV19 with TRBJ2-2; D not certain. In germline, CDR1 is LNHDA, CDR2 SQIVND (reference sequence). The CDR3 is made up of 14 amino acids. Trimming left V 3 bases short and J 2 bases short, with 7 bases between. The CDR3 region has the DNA TGTGCCAGTAGTATTCACGGCAACACCGGGGAGCTGTTTTTT. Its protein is CASSIHGNTGELFF.

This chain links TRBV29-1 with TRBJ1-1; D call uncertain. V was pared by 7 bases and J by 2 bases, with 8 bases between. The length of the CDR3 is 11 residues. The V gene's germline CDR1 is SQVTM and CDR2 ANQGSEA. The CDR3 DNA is TGCAGCGGCCATACAAACACTGAAGCTTTCTTT. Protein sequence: CSGHTNTEAFF.

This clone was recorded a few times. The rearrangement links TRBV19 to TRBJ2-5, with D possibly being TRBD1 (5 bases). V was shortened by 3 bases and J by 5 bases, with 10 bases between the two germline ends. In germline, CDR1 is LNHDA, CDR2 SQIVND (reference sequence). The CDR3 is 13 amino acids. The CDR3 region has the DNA TGTGCCAGTAGTATTTATGGGGCCGAGACCCAGTACTTC. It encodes CASSIYGAETQYF.

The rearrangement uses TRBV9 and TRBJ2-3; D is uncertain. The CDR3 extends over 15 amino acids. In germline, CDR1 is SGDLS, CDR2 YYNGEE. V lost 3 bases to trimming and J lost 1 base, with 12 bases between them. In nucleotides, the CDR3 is TGTGCCAGCAGCGCCTCGTCGACGGGCACAGATACGCAGTATTTT. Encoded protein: CASSASSTGTDTQYF.

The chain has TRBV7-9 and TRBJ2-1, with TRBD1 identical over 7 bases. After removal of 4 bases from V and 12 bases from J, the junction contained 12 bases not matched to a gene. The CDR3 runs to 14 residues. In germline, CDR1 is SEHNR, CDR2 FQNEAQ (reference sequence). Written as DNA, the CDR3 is TGTGCCAGCAGCTCCCGGGACAGTACACAGGGGCAGTTCTTC. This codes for CASSSRDSTQGQFF.

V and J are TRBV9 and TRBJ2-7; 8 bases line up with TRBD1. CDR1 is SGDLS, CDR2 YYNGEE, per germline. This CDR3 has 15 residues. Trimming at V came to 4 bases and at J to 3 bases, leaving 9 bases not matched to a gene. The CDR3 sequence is CASSPQGGRNYEQYF. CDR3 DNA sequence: TGTGCCAGCAGCCCACAGGGGGGACGTAACTACGAGCAGTACTTC.

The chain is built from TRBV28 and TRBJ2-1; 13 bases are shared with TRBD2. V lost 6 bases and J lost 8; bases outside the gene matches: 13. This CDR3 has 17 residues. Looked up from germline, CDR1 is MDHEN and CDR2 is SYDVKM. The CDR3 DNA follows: TGTGCCAGCAGACGGGACACCGGGACTAGCGGGACCTATGAGCAGTTCTTC. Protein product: CASRRDTGTSGTYEQFF.

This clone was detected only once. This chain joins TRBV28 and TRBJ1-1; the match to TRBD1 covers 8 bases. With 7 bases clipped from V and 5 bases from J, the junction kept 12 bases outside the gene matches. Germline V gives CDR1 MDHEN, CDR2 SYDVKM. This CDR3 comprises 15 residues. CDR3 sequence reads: CASTTIGQGGTEAFF. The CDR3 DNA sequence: TGTGCCAGCACCACTATCGGACAGGGAGGAACTGAAGCTTTCTTT.